This T cell receptor (beta chain) was sequenced during a study of blood T cells in healthy people across ages. A few counts support this clonotype. Its antigen is undetermined. A sample-barcoded 5' primer and a J-beta primer mix were used in a second PCR of roughly 6 to 11 cycles. In TCRdb, the 5' RACE reads were re-called with MiXCR into one record per CDR3 protein. This sample has around 780,000 distinct CDR3 sequences; 25% to 30% occur once, and the top ten carry approximately 2.9%. Germline CDR1 is SGDLS and CDR2 is YYNGEE. This CDR3 contains 15 residues. V was shortened by 0 bases and J by 0 bases, with 9 bases between the two germline ends. Study-level points and caveats: Researchers report that TCR beta diversity correlated strongly with naive T cell percentage.

These same data were also listed under a study on T cells of mothers and their children. In that study: Over 9.5 million reads per mother and about 3 million per child were obtained.

This chain links TRBV9 with TRBJ2-5; D not resolved. The source of this sequence is a boy younger than 18 in good health. Sequenced sample: blood. CDR3 coding DNA: TGTGCCAGCAGCGTAGAGGGATCATACCAAGAGACCCAGTACTTC. Protein sequence: CASSVEGSYQETQYF.